Listed below are T cell receptor beta chains from one sample, sequenced in a study of radiation and T cells in renal cell carcinoma. Assay: immunoSEQ multiplex PCR; the TCRdb copy retains only in-frame clones and omits some. This sample has 70,000 to 80,000 clones; around 86% occur once, and the top ten carry roughly 20%. The specimen comprised blood, sampled from a patient whose treatment included radiotherapy and nephrectomy. These receptor sequences come from a woman between 45 and 60 years old with renal cell carcinoma. Each CDR3 is given with its conserved first and last residue. Each record gives: J gene, V gene, clone size, D gene, CDR3 DNA, CDR3 protein. A D gene is named only where the DNA matches it firmly. Size values are once, few and many counts, or a class for expanded clones, and some rows have none.

>TRBJ1-5|TRBV15|-|TRBD1
TGTGCCACCCCCGCGGGACAGGGCGCTCAGCCCCAGCATTTT
CATPAGQGAQPQHF
>TRBJ1-5|TRBV5-1|-|TRBD1
TGCGCCAGCAGCCCGACAGGGTCGGAGCAGCCCCAGCATTTT
CASSPTGSEQPQHF
>TRBJ2-5|TRBV29-1|-|TRBD1
TGCAGCGTTGAAGCCCGGACAGGGAGGGAGACCCAGTACTTC
CSVEARTGRETQYF
>TRBJ1-2|TRBV27|-|-
TGTGCCAGCAGCAAAATTTATGGACAGCACTATGGCTACACCTTC
CASSKIYGQHYGYTF
>TRBJ1-3|TRBV7-9|-|-
TGTGCCAGCAGCATTCGACCTGGCACCATATATTTT
CASSIRPGTIYF
>TRBJ2-5|TRBV7-9|once|-
TGTGCCAGCAGCTTTTTGGAGACCCAGTACTTC
CASSFLETQYF
>TRBJ2-7|TRBV11-3|-|TRBD1
TGTGCCAGCAGCTCGGGACAGGCCCCCTACGAGCAGTACTTC
CASSSGQAPYEQYF
>TRBJ1-1|TRBV7-6|-|TRBD1
TGTGCCAGCAGCCGATGGGACAGCAGAAACACTGAAGCTTTCTTT
CASSRWDSRNTEAFF
>TRBJ2-3|TRBV7-3|-|TRBD2
TGTGCCAGCAGCTTAACGGTAGCGGGAGGGGGCACAGATACGCAGTATTTT
CASSLTVAGGGTDTQYF
>TRBJ2-7|TRBV2|-|-
TGTGCCAGCACTAAGGGCGTTCTGGACTACGAGCAGTACTTC
CASTKGVLDYEQYF
>TRBJ2-7|TRBV5-1|-|TRBD1
TGCGCCAGCAGCAAGGGGGCTCTAAACGAAGCTTACGAGCAGTACTTC
CASSKGALNEAYEQYF
>TRBJ2-5|TRBV27|-|-
TGTGCCAGCAGTTTATTGGGGGGCTCCCAGTACTTC
CASSLLGGSQYF